This T cell receptor (beta chain) was sequenced in a study of blood T cell repertoires in COVID-19. Source study methods: Researchers report that nucleated cell counts were estimated from reference gene primer amplification. Assay used: immunoSEQ multiplex PCR; TCRdb lists only in-frame clones, some missing. V and J calls and clone size come straight from that table; D and trimming were deduced from the DNA. The repertoire holds about 230,000 clones, with 70% to 90% as singletons. The CDR3 length is 15 residues. In germline, CDR1 is MDHEN, CDR2 SYDVKM. With 8 bases clipped from V and 1 base from J, the junction kept 6 bases outside the gene matches.

This receptor was obtained from a woman between 65 and 79 years old with active or convalescent COVID-19. Input material: peripheral blood. The chain employs TRBV28 and TRBJ1-3; 9 positions match TRBD1. For the CDR3, the DNA is TGTGCCAGCGACACAGGGGGCGCGTCTGGAAACACCATATATTTT. Its translation: CASDTGGASGNTIYF.